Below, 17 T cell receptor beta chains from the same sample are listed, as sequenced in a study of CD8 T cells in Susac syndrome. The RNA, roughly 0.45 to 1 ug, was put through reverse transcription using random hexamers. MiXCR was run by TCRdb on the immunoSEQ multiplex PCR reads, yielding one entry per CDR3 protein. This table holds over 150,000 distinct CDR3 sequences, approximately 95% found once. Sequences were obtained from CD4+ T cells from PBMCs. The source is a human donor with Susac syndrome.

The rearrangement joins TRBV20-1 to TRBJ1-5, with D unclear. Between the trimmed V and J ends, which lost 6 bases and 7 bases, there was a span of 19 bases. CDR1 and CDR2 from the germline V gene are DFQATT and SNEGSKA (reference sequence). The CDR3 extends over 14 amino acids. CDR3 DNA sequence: TGCAGTGCGCCCAAAAAGGGCGGGAGACAGCCCCAGCATTTT. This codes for CSAPKKGGRQPQHF.

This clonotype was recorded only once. As DNA, the CDR3 is TGCAGTGCGACGGGACAGGGGGCTCCCTGGGTGACCACAGATACGCAGTATTTT. Translating it yields CSATGQGAPWVTTDTQYF. The rearrangement uses TRBV20-1 and TRBJ2-3; 12 nucleotides line up with TRBD1. Germline V gene sequence: CDR1 DFQATT, CDR2 SNEGSKA (reference sequence). The CDR3 covers 18 residues. V was clipped by 6 bases and J by 2 bases; unmatched bases: 15.

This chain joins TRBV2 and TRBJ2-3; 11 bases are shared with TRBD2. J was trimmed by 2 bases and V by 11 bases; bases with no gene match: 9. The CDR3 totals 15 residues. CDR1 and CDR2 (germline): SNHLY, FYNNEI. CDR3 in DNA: TGTGCCGGAACAGGGACTAGCGGTTTCACAGATACGCAGTATTTT. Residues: CAGTGTSGFTDTQYF. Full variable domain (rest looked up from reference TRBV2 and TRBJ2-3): EPEVTQTPSHQVTQMGQEVILRCVPISNHLYFYWYRQILGQKVEFLVSFYNNEISEKSEIFDDQFSVERPDGSNFTLKIRSTKLEDSAMYFCAGTGTSGFTDTQYFGPGTRLTVL.

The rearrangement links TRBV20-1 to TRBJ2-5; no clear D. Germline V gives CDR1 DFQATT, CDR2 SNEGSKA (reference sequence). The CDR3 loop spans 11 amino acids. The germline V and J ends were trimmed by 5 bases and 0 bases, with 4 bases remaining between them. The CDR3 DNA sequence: TGCAGTGCTGGGTACCAAGAGACCCAGTACTTC. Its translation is CSAGYQETQYF.

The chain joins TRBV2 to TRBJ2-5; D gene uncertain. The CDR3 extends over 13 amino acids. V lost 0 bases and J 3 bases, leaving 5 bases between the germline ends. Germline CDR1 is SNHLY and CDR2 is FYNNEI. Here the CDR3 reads CASSEALEETQYF. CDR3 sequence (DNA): TGTGCCAGCAGTGAAGCGCTTGAAGAGACCCAGTACTTC. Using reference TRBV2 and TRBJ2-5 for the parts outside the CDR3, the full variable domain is EPEVTQTPSHQVTQMGQEVILRCVPISNHLYFYWYRQILGQKVEFLVSFYNNEISEKSEIFDDQFSVERPDGSNFTLKIRSTKLEDSAMYFCASSEALEETQYFGPGTRLLVL.

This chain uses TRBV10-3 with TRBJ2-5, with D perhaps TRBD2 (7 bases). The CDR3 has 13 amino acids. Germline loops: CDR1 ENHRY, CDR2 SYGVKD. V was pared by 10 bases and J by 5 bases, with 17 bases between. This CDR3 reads CATRGGAGETQYF. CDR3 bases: TGTGCCACCAGAGGGGGGGCTGGCGAGACCCAGTACTTC.

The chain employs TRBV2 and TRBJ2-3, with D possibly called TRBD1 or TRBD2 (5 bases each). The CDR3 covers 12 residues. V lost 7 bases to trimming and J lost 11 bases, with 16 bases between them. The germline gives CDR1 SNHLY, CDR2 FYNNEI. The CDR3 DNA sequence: TGTGCCAGCACGGGACCCCCGGTTGAGCAGTATTTT. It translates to CASTGPPVEQYF.

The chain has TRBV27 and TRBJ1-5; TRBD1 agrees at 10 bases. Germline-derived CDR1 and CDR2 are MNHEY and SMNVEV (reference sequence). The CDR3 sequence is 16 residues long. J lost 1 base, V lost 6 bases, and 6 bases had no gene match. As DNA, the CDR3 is TGTGCCAGCAGGGGACAGGGGTTGGGCAGCAATCAGCCCCAGCATTTT. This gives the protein CASRGQGLGSNQPQHF.

This chain's CDR3 is CSVDDLGGAFF. In DNA, the CDR3 is TGCAGCGTTGATGATTTAGGAGGAGCTTTCTTT. This sequence joins TRBV29-1 and TRBJ1-1; D not resolved. This CDR3 is built from 11 residues. The V end lost 3 bases, the J end lost 10 bases, and 12 bases lay between the germline ends. The germline gives CDR1 SQVTM, CDR2 ANQGSEA.

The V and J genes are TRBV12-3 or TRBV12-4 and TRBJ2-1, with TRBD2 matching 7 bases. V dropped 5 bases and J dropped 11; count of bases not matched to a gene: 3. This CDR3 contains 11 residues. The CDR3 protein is CASSGRGKQFF. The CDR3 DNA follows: TGTGCCAGCAGTGGGAGGGGCAAGCAGTTCTTC.

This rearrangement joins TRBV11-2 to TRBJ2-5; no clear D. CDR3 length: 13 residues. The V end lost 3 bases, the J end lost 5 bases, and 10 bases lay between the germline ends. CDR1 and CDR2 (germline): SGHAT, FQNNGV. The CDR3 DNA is TGTGCCAGCAGCTTGTCTGGTCCCGAGACCCAGTACTTC. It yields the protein CASSLSGPETQYF.

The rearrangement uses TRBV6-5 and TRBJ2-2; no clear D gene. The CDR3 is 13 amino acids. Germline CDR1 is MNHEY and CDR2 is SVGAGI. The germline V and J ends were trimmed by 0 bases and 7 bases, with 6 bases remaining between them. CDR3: CASSYSGYGELFF. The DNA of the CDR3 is TGTGCCAGCAGTTACTCGGGGTACGGGGAGCTGTTTTTT.

For the CDR3, the DNA is TGTGCTTCCTCGCGTCGACAGGAACCCTACAATGAGCAGTTCTTC. This translates into CASSRRQEPYNEQFF. The rearrangement links TRBV15 to TRBJ2-1; maybe TRBD1 (6 bases). The germline gives CDR1 LNHNV, CDR2 YYDKDF (reference sequence). CDR3 length equals 15 residues.

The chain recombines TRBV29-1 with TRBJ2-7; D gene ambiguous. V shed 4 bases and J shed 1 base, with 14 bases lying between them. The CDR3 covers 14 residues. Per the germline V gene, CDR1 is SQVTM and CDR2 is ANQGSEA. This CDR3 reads CSVVSPRSSYEQYF. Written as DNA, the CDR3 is TGCAGCGTTGTCAGCCCAAGGAGTTCCTACGAGCAGTACTTC.

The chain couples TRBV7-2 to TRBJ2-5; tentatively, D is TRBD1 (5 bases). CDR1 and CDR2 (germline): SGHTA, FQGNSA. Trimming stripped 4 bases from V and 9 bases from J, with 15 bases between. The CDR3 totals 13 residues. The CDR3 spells CASSSTTARAQYF. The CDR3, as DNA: TGTGCCAGCAGCTCTACCACGGCCAGGGCCCAGTACTTC.

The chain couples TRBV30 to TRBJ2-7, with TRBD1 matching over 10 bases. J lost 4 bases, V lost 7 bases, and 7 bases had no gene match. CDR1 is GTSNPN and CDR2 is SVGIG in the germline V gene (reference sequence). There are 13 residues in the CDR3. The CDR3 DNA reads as TGTGCCTTCCGGGACAGGGGTCAGTACGAGCAGTACTTC. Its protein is CAFRDRGQYEQYF. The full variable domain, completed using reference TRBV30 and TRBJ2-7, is SQTIHQWPATLVQPVGSPLSLECTVEGTSNPNLYWYRQAAGRGLQLLFYSVGIGQISSEVPQNLSASRPQDRQFILSSKKLLLSDSGFYLCAFRDRGQYEQYFGPGTRLTVT.

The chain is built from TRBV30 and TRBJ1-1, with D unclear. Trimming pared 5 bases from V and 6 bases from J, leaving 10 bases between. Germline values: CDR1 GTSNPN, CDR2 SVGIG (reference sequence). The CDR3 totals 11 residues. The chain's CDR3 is CAWEMAAEAFF. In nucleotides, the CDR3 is TGTGCCTGGGAGATGGCCGCTGAAGCTTTCTTT.